This T cell receptor beta chain originates from a study of blood T cell repertoires in COVID-19. Per the original data handling: Quantification of nucleated cells was approximated via reference gene primer amplification. The method was immunoSEQ multiplex PCR; TCRdb's version includes in-frame clones alone and lacks a portion of them. The V and J calls and clone size were taken over from that table, and D and trimming were inferred from the DNA. The sample comprises about 180,000 clones, about nine tenths of which are singletons, and approximately 9% rests with the top ten. J lost 0 bases, V lost 4 bases, and 3 bases had no gene match. The CDR3 contains 15 residues. Germline lookup yields CDR1 LNHDA and CDR2 SQIVND (reference sequence).

This clonotype originated in a woman between 18 and 29 years old who had recovered from COVID-19. Sequencing was done on a sample of PBMCs or T cells enriched from blood (not recorded which). This chain joins TRBV19 and TRBJ1-2, with 9 bases fitting TRBD1. DNA for the CDR3: TGTGCCAGTAGTAGGGGACAGGGCGCTAACTATGGCTACACCTTC. As protein: CASSRGQGANYGYTF.